The next 13 T cell receptor beta chains were all read from a single sample in a study of T cells in Graves' hyperthyroidism and ophthalmopathy. The investigators amplified TCR beta CDR3 regions from RNA transcripts. TCR CDR3 regions were first amplified by RT-PCR with HTBI primers. TCRdb itself ran the multiplex PCR reads through MiXCR, one entry per CDR3 protein. The data show a few hundred thousand distinct CDR3 sequences, with around 20% seen just once and about 30% held by the top ten. What was sequenced was blood. These receptors all come from a man between 18 and 35 years old with Graves' hyperthyroidism.

This clonotype has ten or more counts. The genes are TRBV6-5 and TRBJ2-5, with TRBD2 matching 7 bases. This CDR3 has 16 amino acids. Germline CDR1 reads MNHEY; CDR2 reads SVGAGI. With V trimmed by 2 bases and J by 6 bases, 12 bases remained unmatched. The CDR3 sequence: CASSYGGEMQAKTQYF. The DNA for the CDR3 is TGTGCCAGCAGTTACGGGGGGGAAATGCAAGCGAAGACCCAGTACTTC.

The V call is TRBV4-1, the J call TRBJ1-6; D gene ambiguous. CDR1 and CDR2 from the germline V gene are MGHRA and YSYEKL. V shed 2 bases and J shed 18 bases, with 17 bases lying between them. The length of the CDR3 is 13 residues. CDR3 residues: CASSQTRSDRTHF. The CDR3 nucleotides are TGCGCCAGCAGCCAAACCCGGTCGGACCGCACCCACTTT.

This clonotype was found many times. The V and J genes are TRBV5-1 and TRBJ2-7; no reliable D call. V was cut by 1 base and J by 0 bases, with 8 bases left in between. The CDR3 contains 14 residues. Germline lookup yields CDR1 SGHRS and CDR2 YFSETQ. The DNA for the CDR3 is TGCGCCAGCAGCTTGTTGGCCTTCTCCTACGAGCAGTACTTC. Translated: CASSLLAFSYEQYF. The full variable domain, its missing parts supplied by reference TRBV5-1 and TRBJ2-7, is KAGVTQTPRYLIKTRGQQVTLSCSPISGHRSVSWYQQTPGQGLQFLFEYFSETQRNKGNFPGRFSGRQFSNSRSEMNVSTLELGDSALYLCASSLLAFSYEQYFGPGTRLTVT.

This clonotype came up a few times. The CDR3 sequence: CASSVTGTYEQYF. CDR3 nucleotides: TGTGCCAGCAGTGTTACCGGGACCTACGAGCAGTACTTC. This chain joins TRBV6-1 and TRBJ2-7; TRBD2 might be the D (5 bases). This CDR3 is 13 amino acids long. V was trimmed by 4 bases and J by 2 bases, leaving 9 bases between them. Germline V gene lookup returns CDR1 MNHNS and CDR2 SASEGT.

This clonotype was picked up many times. The gene calls are TRBV12-3 or TRBV12-4 and TRBJ1-1; unclear D gene. Trimming removed 6 bases at V and 1 base at J, with 12 bases between. CDR3 size: 14 residues. The CDR3 loop is CASSSLVPNTEAFF. The DNA of the CDR3 is TGTGCCAGCAGCTCCCTCGTCCCGAACACTGAAGCTTTCTTT.

This clonotype was detected ten times or more. V usage is TRBV19 and J usage is TRBJ1-2, with 7 bases that match TRBD1. The germline V gene encodes CDR1 LNHDA and CDR2 SQIVND (reference sequence). V lost 3 bases to trimming and J lost 4 bases; unmatched junction nucleotides: 17. The CDR3 spans 18 residues. The DNA of the CDR3 is TGTGCCAGTAGTATGACAGGGCGACCTGGTTCGTCTGTCTATGGCTACACCTTC. This translates into CASSMTGRPGSSVYGYTF.

Many counts were recorded for this clonotype. J is TRBJ2-5 and V is TRBV7-6; no definite D call. Looked up from germline, CDR1 is SGHVS and CDR2 is FNYEAQ. The V end lost 2 bases, the J end lost 1 base, and 5 bases lay between the germline ends. The CDR3 totals 13 residues. CDR3 amino acids: CASSLRSQETQYF. CDR3 DNA sequence: TGTGCCAGCAGCTTAAGGTCCCAAGAGACCCAGTACTTC. Together with reference TRBV7-6 and TRBJ2-5, the CDR3 gives the full variable domain: GAGVSQSPRYKVTKRGQDVALRCDPISGHVSLYWYRQALGQGPEFLTYFNYEAQQDKSGLPNDRFSAERPEGSISTLTIQRTEQRDSAMYRCASSLRSQETQYFGPGTRLLVL.

This chain joins TRBV18 and TRBJ2-7; 8 bases match TRBD2. CDR1 is KGHSH, CDR2 LQKENI, per germline. This CDR3 has 15 residues. The trim removed 6 bases at V and 0 bases at J, leaving 7 bases unmatched. CDR3 coding DNA: TGTGCCAGCTCGAAAACTAGCGGATACTCCTACGAGCAGTACTTC. Protein product: CASSKTSGYSYEQYF.

This clonotype was picked up many times. The rearrangement uses TRBV6-1 and TRBJ1-5; TRBD1 agrees at 12 bases. CDR1 is MNHNS, CDR2 SASEGT, per germline. The CDR3 is made up of 16 amino acids. The J segment lost 7 bases and the V segment lost 2 bases, leaving 6 bases of the junction unmatched. The CDR3 reads CASSERDRGLRQPQHF. The CDR3 nucleotides read TGTGCCAGCAGTGAAAGGGACAGGGGGCTACGACAGCCCCAGCATTTT.

This clonotype was observed many times. The J gene is TRBJ2-5, the V gene TRBV6-5; D remains ambiguous. This CDR3 is 15 amino acids long. Looked up from germline, CDR1 is MNHEY and CDR2 is SVGAGI. The V gene lost 0 bases and the J gene lost 1 base, with 9 bases spanning the gap. The CDR3 here is CASSYSGSLQETQYF. CDR3 nucleotides: TGTGCCAGCAGTTACTCTGGCAGCCTCCAAGAGACCCAGTACTTC.

The genes are TRBV29-1 and TRBJ2-1, with a tentative D call TRBD2 (7 bases). V was trimmed by 3 bases and J by 8 bases, leaving 14 bases between them. Germline CDR1 reads SQVTM; CDR2 reads ANQGSEA. The CDR3 sequence is 13 residues long. The CDR3 sequence: CSVEGGRWDEQFF. The CDR3 DNA is TGCAGCGTTGAGGGGGGGCGCTGGGATGAGCAGTTCTTC.

This clonotype was recorded at least ten times. The chain has TRBV12-3 or TRBV12-4 and TRBJ1-2, with D possibly matching TRBD1 (6 bases). CDR3 length: 12 amino acids. V shed 7 bases and J shed 8 bases, with 14 bases lying between them. Here the CDR3 reads CASTPDRQGYTF. CDR3 coding DNA: TGTGCCAGCACCCCAGACAGGCAGGGCTACACCTTC.

This chain links TRBV6-5 with TRBJ2-7; D might be TRBD1 or TRBD2, each matching 6 bases. Germline-derived CDR1 and CDR2 are MNHEY and SVGAGI. The V gene lost 2 bases and the J gene lost 3 bases, with 14 bases spanning the gap. This CDR3 contains 15 residues. CDR3 nucleotides: TGTGCCAGCAGTTACAAGAAGGGGGGTAGCTACGAGCAGTACTTC. This sequence encodes CASSYKKGGSYEQYF.